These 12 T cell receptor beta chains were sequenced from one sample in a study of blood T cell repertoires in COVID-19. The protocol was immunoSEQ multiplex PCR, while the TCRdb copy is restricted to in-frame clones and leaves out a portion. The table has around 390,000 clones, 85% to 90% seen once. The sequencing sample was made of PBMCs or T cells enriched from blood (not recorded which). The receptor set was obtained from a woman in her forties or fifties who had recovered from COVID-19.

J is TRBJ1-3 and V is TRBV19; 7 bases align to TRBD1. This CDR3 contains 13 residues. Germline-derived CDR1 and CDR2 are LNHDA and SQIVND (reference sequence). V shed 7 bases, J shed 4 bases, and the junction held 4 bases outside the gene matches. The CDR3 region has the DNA TGTGCCAGTAACAGGGGAGAAGGAAACACCATATATTTT. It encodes CASNRGEGNTIYF.

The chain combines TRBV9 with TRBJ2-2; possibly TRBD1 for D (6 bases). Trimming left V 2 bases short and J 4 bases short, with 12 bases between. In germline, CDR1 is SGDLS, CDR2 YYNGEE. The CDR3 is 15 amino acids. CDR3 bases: TGTGCCAGCAGCGTCTTACAGGGCCCCACCGGGGAGCTGTTTTTT. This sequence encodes CASSVLQGPTGELFF.

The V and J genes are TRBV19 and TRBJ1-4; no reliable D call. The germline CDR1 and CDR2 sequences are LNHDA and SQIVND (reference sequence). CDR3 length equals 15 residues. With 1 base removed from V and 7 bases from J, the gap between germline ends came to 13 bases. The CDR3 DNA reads TGTGCCAGTAGTATAGTGGCAGGAGGAAGTGAAAAACTGTTTTTT. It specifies CASSIVAGGSEKLFF.

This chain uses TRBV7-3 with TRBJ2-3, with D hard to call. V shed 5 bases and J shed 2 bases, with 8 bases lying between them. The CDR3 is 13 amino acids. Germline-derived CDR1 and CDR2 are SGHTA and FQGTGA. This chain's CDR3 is CASSPIYTDTQYF. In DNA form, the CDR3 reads TGTGCCAGCAGCCCGATCTACACAGATACGCAGTATTTT.

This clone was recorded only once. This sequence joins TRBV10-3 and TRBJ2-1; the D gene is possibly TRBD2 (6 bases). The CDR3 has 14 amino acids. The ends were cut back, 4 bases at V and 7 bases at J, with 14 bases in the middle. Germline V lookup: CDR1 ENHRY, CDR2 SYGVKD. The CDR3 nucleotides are TGTGCCATCAGTGGTCAAACGGGGGTAAATGAGCAGTTCTTC. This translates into CAISGQTGVNEQFF.

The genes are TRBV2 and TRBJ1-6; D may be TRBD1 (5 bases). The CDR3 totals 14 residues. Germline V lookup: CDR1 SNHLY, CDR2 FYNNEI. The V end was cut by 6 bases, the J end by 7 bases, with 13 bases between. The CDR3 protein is CASSTGGGNSPLHF. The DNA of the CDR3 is TGTGCCAGCAGCACGGGGGGGGGAAATTCACCCCTCCACTTT. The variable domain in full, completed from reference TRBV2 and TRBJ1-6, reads EPEVTQTPSHQVTQMGQEVILRCVPISNHLYFYWYRQILGQKVEFLVSFYNNEISEKSEIFDDQFSVERPDGSNFTLKIRSTKLEDSAMYFCASSTGGGNSPLHFGNGTRLTVT.

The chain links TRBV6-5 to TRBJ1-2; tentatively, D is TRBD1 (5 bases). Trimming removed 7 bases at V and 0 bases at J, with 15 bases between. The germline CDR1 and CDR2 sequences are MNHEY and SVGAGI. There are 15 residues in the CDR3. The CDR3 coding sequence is TGTGCCAGCAAGCTAGGGGTTGGGGCTAACTATGGCTACACCTTC. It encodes CASKLGVGANYGYTF.

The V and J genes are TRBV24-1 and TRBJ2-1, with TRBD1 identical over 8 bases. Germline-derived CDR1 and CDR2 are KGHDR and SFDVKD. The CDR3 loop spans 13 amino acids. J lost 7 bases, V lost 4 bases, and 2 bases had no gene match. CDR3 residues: CATSDRGLNEQFF. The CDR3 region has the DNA TGTGCCACCAGTGACAGGGGGCTTAATGAGCAGTTCTTC.

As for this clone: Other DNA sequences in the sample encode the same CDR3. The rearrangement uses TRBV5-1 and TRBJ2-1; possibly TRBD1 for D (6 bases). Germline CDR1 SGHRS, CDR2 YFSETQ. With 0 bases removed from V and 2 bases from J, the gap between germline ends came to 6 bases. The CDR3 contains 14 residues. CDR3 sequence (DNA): TGCGCCAGCAGCTTGGGGGGGCCCTACAATGAGCAGTTCTTC. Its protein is CASSLGGPYNEQFF.

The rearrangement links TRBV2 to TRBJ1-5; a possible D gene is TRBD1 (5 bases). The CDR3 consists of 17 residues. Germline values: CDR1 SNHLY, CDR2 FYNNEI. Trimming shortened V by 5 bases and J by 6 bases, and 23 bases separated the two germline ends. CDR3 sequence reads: CASSFRLGGGAAQPQHF. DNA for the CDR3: TGTGCCAGCAGTTTTCGTCTCGGGGGGGGAGCGGCTCAGCCCCAGCATTTT.

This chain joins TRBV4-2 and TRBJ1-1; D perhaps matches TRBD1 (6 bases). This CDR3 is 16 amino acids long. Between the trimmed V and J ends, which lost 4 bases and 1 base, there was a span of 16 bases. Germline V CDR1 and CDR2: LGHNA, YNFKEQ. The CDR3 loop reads CASSPVDRPGNTEAFF. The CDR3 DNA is TGTGCCAGCAGCCCCGTAGACAGGCCAGGGAACACTGAAGCTTTCTTT.

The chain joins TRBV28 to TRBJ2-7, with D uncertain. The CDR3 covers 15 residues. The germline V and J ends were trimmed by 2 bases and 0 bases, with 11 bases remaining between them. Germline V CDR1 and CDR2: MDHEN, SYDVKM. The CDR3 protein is CASSLEAWSSYEQYF. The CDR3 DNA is TGTGCCAGCAGTTTAGAGGCCTGGAGCTCCTACGAGCAGTACTTC.